Sequencing of this TCR beta chain was carried out in a study of CD8+CD57+ T cells in acquired aplastic anemia listed by TCRdb under 2018. For the wider study: A mean of roughly 2.9 ug of DNA, ranging from 0.2 to 27.4 ug, was extracted from sorted CD4+ and CD8+ cells. A CD8+CD57+ expansion meant a frequency higher than the mean frequency seen in healthy subjects.

Profiling of TCR beta VDJ combinations and CDR3 sequences used genomic DNA as the template. An Illumina HiSeq 2000 was the platform used for TCR repertoire sequencing. Processing in the source paper ran as follows. TRBV/TRBJ rearrangement plots, CDR3 size and DJ length profiles, and Simpson's diversity index were used to evaluate the repertoires. The most abundant DNA sequence in the deep sequencing data was defined as the immunodominant clone. CDR3 amino acid sequences were screened for sharing across subjects and were compared with published repertoires and the VDJdb database. TCRdb reanalyzed the raw reads on its own, using fastp at Q25 for trimming and MiXCR for clone calling, and kept in-frame beta chains. All rows with the same CDR3 protein become a single entry with the most common DNA and genes. Here the V and J calls rest on TCRdb's processing, not on the authors' analysis. Recorded for this sample are around 500,000 distinct CDR3 sequences; about a third of them occurred a single time. The leading ten clones occupy under 0.95% of the sample.

Between the V and J ends, shortened by 6 bases and 1 base respectively, the junction contains 22 bases. CDR1 MNHNS and CDR2 SASEGT are derived from the germline V gene. The CDR3 covers 17 residues, taking in both the cysteine and the phenylalanine. Left in the record is the CDR3 DNA by itself, 51 bases read in frame from the first base. Flow cytometry had shown CD8+CD57+ cell expansion in the patients selected for sequencing. Every patient had a diagnosis of severe acquired aplastic anemia based on International Study of Aplastic Anemia and Agranulocytosis and Camitta criteria. At the time blood was sampled, none of the patients had received any therapy. The study deep-sequenced TCR repertoires of sorted CD4+ and CD8+ blood T cells from severe aplastic anemia patients and healthy subjects. Patients were enrolled in the USA under clinicaltrials.gov protocols 00001620, 01623167, 00001397, 00071045, 00081523 and 00961064. Ficoll-Paque density gradient centrifugation was used to isolate peripheral blood mononuclear cells. Before DNA extraction, CD4+ and CD8+ T cells were sorted by FACS or by magnetic beads.

Overall results and qualifications from the work: Although some 28 CD8+ CDR3 sequences were shared by patients and controls, these sequences appeared highly expressed in patients and within the immunodominant clones of patients. Patients and healthy controls showed no significant difference in CD8+ Simpson's diversity (P=0.060).

This clonotype showed up just a few times. This receptor's antigen is unknown. One base away there is no much larger clone; base qualities are not given. The sample was sorted CD4+, CD8+, or CD8+CD57+ T cells (not recorded which) from PBMCs. The receptor chain draws on TRBV6-1 and TRBJ2-7; TRBD1 is possibly the D segment (6 matching bases). The receptor was isolated from a human donor with aplastic anemia. In nucleotides, the sequence is TGTGCCAGCAGGACTTCAGGGGCGGATCAAAGGTCCTACGAGCAGTACTTC. This translates into CASRTSGADQRSYEQYF.